This TCR beta chain was captured by sequencing in a study of PD-1 and CTLA-4 blockade in melanoma. The CDR3 is made up of 14 amino acids. Germline V gene sequence: CDR1 SGHTS, CDR2 YDEGEE. Trimming stripped 0 bases from V and 8 bases from J, with 12 bases between. Repertoires were generated with immunoSEQ multiplex PCR, while TCRdb's copy carries only in-frame clones and drops some. The profile shows approximately 17,000 clones, roughly two thirds of them singletons. The TCR was taken from a human donor with melanoma. This specimen was CD8+ T cells from peripheral blood, taken before anti-PD-1 treatment. The V gene is TRBV5-8, the J gene TRBJ2-4; D may be TRBD1 or TRBD2 (5 bases each). This chain's CDR3 is CASSLDPGSDIQYF. The CDR3 DNA sequence: TGTGCCAGCAGCTTGGATCCAGGGAGCGACATTCAGTACTTC.